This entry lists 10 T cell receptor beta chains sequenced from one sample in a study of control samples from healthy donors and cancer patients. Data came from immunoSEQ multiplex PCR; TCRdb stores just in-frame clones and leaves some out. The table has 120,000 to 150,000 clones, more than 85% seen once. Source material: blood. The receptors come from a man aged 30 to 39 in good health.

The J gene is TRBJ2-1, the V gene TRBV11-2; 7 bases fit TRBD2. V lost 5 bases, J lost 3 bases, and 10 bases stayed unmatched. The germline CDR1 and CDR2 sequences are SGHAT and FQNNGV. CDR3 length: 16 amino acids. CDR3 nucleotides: TGTGCCAGCAGCACAACTAGCGTAGGAGGCTACAATGAGCAGTTCTTC. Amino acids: CASSTTSVGGYNEQFF.

The CDR3 protein is CASSVELDEKLFF. The DNA of the CDR3 is TGTGCCAGCAGCGTAGAACTAGATGAAAAACTGTTTTTT. The chain joins TRBV9 to TRBJ1-4; no clear D gene. CDR1 and CDR2 (germline): SGDLS, YYNGEE. This CDR3 has 13 amino acids. Trimming left V 0 bases short and J 6 bases short, with 6 bases between.

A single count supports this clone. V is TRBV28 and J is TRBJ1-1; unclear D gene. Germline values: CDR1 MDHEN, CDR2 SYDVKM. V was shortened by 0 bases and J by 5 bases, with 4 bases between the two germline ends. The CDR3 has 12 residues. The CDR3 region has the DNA TGTGCCAGCAGTTTATGGACGACTGAAGCTTTCTTT. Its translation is CASSLWTTEAFF.

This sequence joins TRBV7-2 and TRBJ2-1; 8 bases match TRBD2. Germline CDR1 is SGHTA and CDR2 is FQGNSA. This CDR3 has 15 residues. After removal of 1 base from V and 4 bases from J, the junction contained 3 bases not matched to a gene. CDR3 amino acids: CASSLVAGSYNEQFF. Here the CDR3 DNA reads TGTGCCAGCAGCTTAGTAGCGGGGTCTTACAATGAGCAGTTCTTC.

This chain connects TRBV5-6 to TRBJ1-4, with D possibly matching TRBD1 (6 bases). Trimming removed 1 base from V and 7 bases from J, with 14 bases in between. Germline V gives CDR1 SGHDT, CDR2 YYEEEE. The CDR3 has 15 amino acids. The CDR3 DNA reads TGTGCCAGCAGCTTGATTCTGGGAGGGGGTGAAAAACTGTTTTTT. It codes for CASSLILGGGEKLFF.

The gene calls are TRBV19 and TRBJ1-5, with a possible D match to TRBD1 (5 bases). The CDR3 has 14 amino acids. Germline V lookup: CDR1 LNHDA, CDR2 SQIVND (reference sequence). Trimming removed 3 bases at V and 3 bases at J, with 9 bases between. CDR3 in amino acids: CASSIGGSNQPQHF. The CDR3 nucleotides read TGTGCCAGTAGTATTGGGGGGTCCAATCAGCCCCAGCATTTT. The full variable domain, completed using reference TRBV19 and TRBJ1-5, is DGGITQSPKYLFRKEGQNVTLSCEQNLNHDAMYWYRQDPGQGLRLIYYSQIVNDFQKGDIAEGYSVSREKKESFPLTVTSAQKNPTAFYLCASSIGGSNQPQHFGDGTRLSIL.

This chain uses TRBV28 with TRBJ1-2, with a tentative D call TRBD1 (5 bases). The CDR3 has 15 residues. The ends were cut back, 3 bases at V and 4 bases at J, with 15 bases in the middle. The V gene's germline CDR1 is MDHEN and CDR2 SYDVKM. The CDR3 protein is CASSFYTQGVYGYTF. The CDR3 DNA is TGTGCCAGCAGTTTCTACACTCAGGGAGTCTATGGCTACACCTTC.

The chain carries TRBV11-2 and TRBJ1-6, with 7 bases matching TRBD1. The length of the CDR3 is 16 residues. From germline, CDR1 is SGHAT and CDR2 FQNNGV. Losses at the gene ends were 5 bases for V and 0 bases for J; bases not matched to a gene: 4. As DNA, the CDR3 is TGTGCCAGCAGCCCGGGACAGAGCTCCTATAATTCACCCCTCCACTTT. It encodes CASSPGQSSYNSPLHF.

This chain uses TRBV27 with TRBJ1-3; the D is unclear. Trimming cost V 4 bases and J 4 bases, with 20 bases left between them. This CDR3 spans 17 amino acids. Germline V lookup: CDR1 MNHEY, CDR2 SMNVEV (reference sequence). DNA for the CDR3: TGTGCCAGCAGTTCCCGCGGACGGACCTCACCGGGAAACACCATATATTTT. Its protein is CASSSRGRTSPGNTIYF.

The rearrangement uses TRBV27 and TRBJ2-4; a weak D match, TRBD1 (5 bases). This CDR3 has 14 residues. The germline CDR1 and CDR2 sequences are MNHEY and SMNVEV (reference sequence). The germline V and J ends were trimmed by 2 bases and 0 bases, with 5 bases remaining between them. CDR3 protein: CASSLQGAKNIQYF. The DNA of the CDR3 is TGTGCCAGCAGTTTACAGGGAGCCAAAAACATTCAGTACTTC.